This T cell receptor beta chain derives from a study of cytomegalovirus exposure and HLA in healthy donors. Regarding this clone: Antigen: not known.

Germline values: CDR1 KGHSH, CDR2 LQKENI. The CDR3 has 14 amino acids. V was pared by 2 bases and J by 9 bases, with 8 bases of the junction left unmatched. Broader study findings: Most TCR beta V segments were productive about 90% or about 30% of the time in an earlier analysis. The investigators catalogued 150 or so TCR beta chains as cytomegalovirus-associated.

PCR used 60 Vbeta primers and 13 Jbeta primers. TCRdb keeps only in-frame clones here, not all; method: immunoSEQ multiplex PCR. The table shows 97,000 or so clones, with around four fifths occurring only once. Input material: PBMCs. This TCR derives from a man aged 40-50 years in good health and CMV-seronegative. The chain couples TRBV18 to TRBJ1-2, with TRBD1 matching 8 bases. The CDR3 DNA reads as TGTGCCAGCTCACCAGGACAGGGCCTCTACAGCTACACCTTC. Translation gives CASSPGQGLYSYTF. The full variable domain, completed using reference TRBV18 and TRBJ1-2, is NAGVMQNPRHLVRRRGQEARLRCSPMKGHSHVYWYRQLPEEGLKFMVYLQKENIIDESGMPKERFSAEFPKEGPSILRIQQVVRGDSAAYFCASSPGQGLYSYTFGSGTRLTVV.